This T cell receptor (beta chain) was sequenced during a study of Ad26.COV2.S vaccination and SARS-CoV-2 variants. Regarding the study as a whole: Comparability of non-spike TCR breadth was observed across vaccine and placebo recipients.

Treatment of the sample: 15 to 20 received Ad26.COV2.S at low or high dose, single or two shots; about 5 received placebo; per-sample allocation not given. Sampling was done on day 63 after the first vaccine or placebo injection. TCRdb's copy holds only in-frame clones and misses some; the assay was immunoSEQ multiplex PCR. The sample lists around 420,000 clones; over 75% were seen once. This clone was recorded a few times. The antigen is unknown. The clonotype was recovered from a person between 18 and 65 years old who received the Ad26.COV2.S COVID-19 vaccine or a placebo. The sample consisted of peripheral blood, taken in a trial of Ad26.COV2.S vaccine versus placebo.

This chain's CDR3 is CAWSVSPGTLYEQYF. The CDR3 DNA reads TGTGCCTGGAGTGTAAGCCCGGGGACACTCTACGAGCAGTACTTC. This chain joins TRBV30 and TRBJ2-7; D is perhaps TRBD1 (6 bases). Germline-derived CDR1 and CDR2 are GTSNPN and SVGIG (reference sequence). This CDR3 is 15 amino acids long. The V end was cut by 0 bases, the J end by 3 bases, with 15 bases between.